These T cell receptor beta chains were read from a single sample in a study of blood T cell repertoires in COVID-19. Libraries were prepared by immunoSEQ multiplex PCR; TCRdb keeps only in-frame clonotypes and omits some of them. The sample has around 180,000 clones, roughly 70% seen once. The sequenced sample consisted of peripheral blood. The receptor set was obtained from a woman older than 75 with acute or convalescent COVID-19. The CDR3 runs from the conserved cysteine through the conserved F or W. The order of the fields is J gene, clone size, V gene, D gene, CDR3 length, CDR3 protein, CDR3 DNA. D genes are given only for firm matches. Clone size is shown for a subset of rows, as once, few, many or a class of expanded clone.

>TRBJ1-4|-|TRBV4-3|-|18
CASSRLRGGVGTNEKLFF
TGCGCCAGCAGCCGGCTTCGGGGGGGGGTAGGAACTAATGAAAAACTGTTTTTT
>TRBJ1-2|-|TRBV24-1|-|12
CATSPGSYGYTF
TGTGCCACCAGTCCGGGAAGCTATGGCTACACCTTC
>TRBJ2-7|once|TRBV9|TRBD1|15
CASSVGQGESYEQYF
TGTGCCAGCAGCGTGGGACAGGGGGAGTCCTACGAGCAGTACTTC
>TRBJ2-5|-|TRBV18|-|10
CASPEETQYF
TGTGCCAGCCCAGAAGAGACCCAGTACTTC
>TRBJ2-2|-|TRBV3-1/TRBV3-2|-|14
CASSQAVHTGELFF
TGTGCCAGCAGCCAAGCGGTCCACACCGGGGAGCTGTTTTTT
>TRBJ2-7|-|TRBV19|-|13
CASGQTNTYEQYF
TGTGCCAGTGGACAGACCAATACCTACGAGCAGTACTTC
>TRBJ1-5|-|TRBV12-3/TRBV12-4|-|13
CASSLGQNQPQHF
TGTGCCAGCAGTTTGGGGCAGAATCAGCCCCAGCATTTT
>TRBJ2-7|-|TRBV10-3|-|12
CASGTASYEQYF
TGTGCCAGCGGGACTGCTTCCTACGAGCAGTACTTC
>TRBJ1-5|-|TRBV28|-|16
CASTSAQRVSNQPQHF
TGTGCCAGCACATCCGCTCAGCGGGTTAGCAATCAGCCCCAGCATTTT
>TRBJ1-1|many|TRBV3-1/TRBV3-2|-|14
CASSQGQAGTEAFF
TGTGCCAGCAGCCAAGGTCAGGCGGGCACTGAAGCTTTCTTT
>TRBJ1-2|many|TRBV19|TRBD1|14
CASRGTGEDYGYTF
TGTGCCAGTAGGGGGACAGGGGAGGACTATGGCTACACCTTC
>TRBJ1-5|-|TRBV28|-|12
CASNRENQPQHF
TGTGCCAGCAATAGGGAGAATCAGCCCCAGCATTTT
>TRBJ1-6|-|TRBV28|-|14
CASIQGAYNSPLHF
TGTGCCAGCATTCAAGGGGCTTATAATTCACCCCTCCACTTT
>TRBJ1-2|-|TRBV18|-|14
CASSPPEQQYGYTF
TGTGCCAGCTCACCACCCGAACAGCAGTATGGCTACACCTTC
>TRBJ1-1|few|TRBV9|-|14
CASSVELRDTEAFF
TGTGCCAGCAGCGTAGAACTGAGGGACACTGAAGCTTTCTTT
>TRBJ2-7|-|TRBV5-1|-|14
CASSLDRLGSEQYF
TGCGCCAGCAGCTTGGACAGGCTGGGGTCCGAGCAGTACTTC
>TRBJ1-6|-|TRBV19|-|15
CASSITLSGNSPLHF
TGTGCCAGTAGTATAACACTTTCCGGGAATTCACCCCTCCACTTT
>TRBJ2-7|-|TRBV7-9|TRBD2|15
CASSPGTNAIYEQYF
TGTGCCAGCAGCCCCGGGACTAACGCGATCTACGAGCAGTACTTC
>TRBJ2-5|-|TRBV5-1|-|15
CASSSQTGTQETQYF
TGCGCCAGCAGCTCACAAACAGGCACCCAAGAGACCCAGTACTTC
>TRBJ2-1|-|TRBV20-1|-|13
CSASKPGIHEQFF
TGCAGTGCTAGTAAGCCAGGGATCCATGAGCAGTTCTTC
>TRBJ2-2|-|TRBV28|TRBD2|16
CASSPLSGSGTGELFF
TGTGCCAGCAGTCCTCTCAGCGGGAGCGGGACCGGGGAGCTGTTTTTT
>TRBJ2-1|-|TRBV7-9|-|12
CASSLGLVGVFF
TGTGCCAGCAGCTTAGGACTAGTTGGAGTGTTCTTC
>TRBJ1-6|-|TRBV18|-|15
CASSPYGFDTTPLHF
TGTGCCAGCTCACCCTACGGTTTTGATACGACACCCCTCCACTTT
>TRBJ2-5|-|TRBV7-7|TRBD1|14
CASSSGQGEETQYF
TGTGCCAGCAGCTCGGGACAGGGGGAAGAGACCCAGTACTTC
>TRBJ2-1|-|TRBV29-1|TRBD2|13
CSGRLAGGNEQFF
TGCAGCGGTCGACTAGCGGGAGGGAATGAGCAGTTCTTC
>TRBJ2-2|-|TRBV27|TRBD2|15
CASRRLAENTGELFF
TGTGCCAGCAGGAGACTAGCGGAGAACACCGGGGAGCTGTTTTTT